The 17 T cell receptor beta chains listed next were all sequenced from one sample in a study of a mutant IDH1 vaccine in newly diagnosed glioma. These receptors' targets are unknown. The time point: week 11, during vaccination. Every vaccination contained 300 ug of the mutant IDH1 20-mer peptide and was paired with topical imiquimod. Clones were sequenced by immunoSEQ multiplex PCR, and TCRdb holds only the in-frame ones, with some missing. The table has tens of thousands of clones, about four fifths seen once. Sequencing used PBMCs, obtained from a glioma patient whose treatment included an IDH1 peptide vaccine. The receptor set was obtained from a woman aged 50 to 60 with glioma.

V is TRBV18 and J is TRBJ1-1; TRBD1 is a possible D gene (5 bases). Germline assignment: CDR1 KGHSH and CDR2 LQKENI. The CDR3 loop spans 14 amino acids. The V and J ends lost 3 bases and 1 base respectively, with 9 bases between them. The CDR3 region is CASSPSQGNTEAFF. CDR3 coding DNA: TGTGCCAGCTCACCGTCGCAGGGGAACACTGAAGCTTTCTTT.

About this clone: Other DNA sequences in this sample translate to the same CDR3. CDR3: CSVEGRNSYEQYF. In nucleotides, the CDR3 is TGCAGCGTTGAGGGGCGGAACTCCTACGAGCAGTACTTC. The V gene is TRBV29-1, the J gene TRBJ2-7; a possible D gene is TRBD1 (5 bases). CDR3 length: 13 amino acids. V shed 3 bases and J shed 0 bases, with 9 bases lying between them. The V gene's germline CDR1 is SQVTM and CDR2 ANQGSEA.

This chain links TRBV2 with TRBJ2-2; 8 bases are shared with TRBD2. V was clipped by 11 bases and J by 1 base; unmatched bases: 3. The CDR3 loop spans 13 amino acids. Per germline, CDR1 SNHLY and CDR2 FYNNEI. The CDR3 spells CASSGGNTGELFF. DNA for the CDR3: TGTGCCTCCAGCGGGGGGAACACCGGGGAGCTGTTTTTT.

This chain links TRBV27 with TRBJ2-7, with TRBD2 matching over 7 bases. With 3 bases clipped from V and 0 bases from J, the junction kept 5 bases outside the gene matches. CDR3 length: 15 residues. CDR1 and CDR2 from the germline V gene are MNHEY and SMNVEV (reference sequence). The DNA for the CDR3 is TGTGCCAGCAGTTTTCTGCGGGGGAACTCCTACGAGCAGTACTTC. Protein: CASSFLRGNSYEQYF.

The chain links TRBV5-4 to TRBJ1-2; possibly TRBD1 for D (6 bases). The CDR3 covers 14 residues. Germline values: CDR1 SGHNT, CDR2 YYREEE (reference sequence). Between the trimmed V and J ends, which lost 0 bases and 13 bases, there was a span of 19 bases. The CDR3 region has the DNA TGTGCCAGCAGCTTGGTTTCCCGGGGGGCGGACTGCACCTTC. Translated, it gives CASSLVSRGADCTF.

This chain links TRBV9 with TRBJ2-1; D perhaps matches TRBD1 (6 bases). Trimming took 3 bases from V and 0 from J, leaving 7 bases between them. The CDR3 runs 14 residues. CDR1 is SGDLS and CDR2 is YYNGEE in the germline V gene. CDR3 residues: CASSEGGSYNEQFF. In DNA form, the CDR3 reads TGTGCCAGCAGCGAAGGGGGCTCCTACAATGAGCAGTTCTTC.

V gene TRBV5-1 combines with J gene TRBJ1-4; D ambiguous. The germline CDR1 and CDR2 sequences are SGHRS and YFSETQ. The V end was cut by 4 bases, the J end by 6 bases, with 16 bases between. The CDR3 length is 15 residues. The chain's CDR3 is CASSLNFNRDEKLFF. The DNA of the CDR3 is TGCGCCAGCAGCCTGAATTTTAACCGGGATGAAAAACTGTTTTTT.

This chain joins TRBV6-5 and TRBJ1-1, with 7 bases identical to TRBD1. V lost 1 base and J lost 6; bases outside the gene matches: 2. This CDR3 region has 13 residues. CDR1 and CDR2 from the germline V gene are MNHEY and SVGAGI. For the CDR3, the DNA is TGTGCCAGCAGTTACTGGCAGGGGGCTGAAGCTTTCTTT. Translated: CASSYWQGAEAFF.

V and J are TRBV27 and TRBJ2-7, with 7 bases identical to TRBD1. Germline CDR1 reads MNHEY; CDR2 reads SMNVEV (reference sequence). The CDR3 is 15 amino acids. V lost 5 bases, J lost 6 bases, and 13 bases stayed unmatched. CDR3 region: CASSATGTGEFEQYF. The CDR3 DNA reads as TGTGCCAGCAGTGCAACGGGAACAGGGGAGTTCGAGCAGTACTTC.

J is TRBJ2-6 and V is TRBV19, with D perhaps TRBD1 or TRBD2 (5 bases each). This CDR3 has 16 residues. V was shortened by 5 bases and J by 0 bases, with 11 bases between the two germline ends. Germline V gene data show CDR1 as LNHDA and CDR2 as SQIVND (reference sequence). In nucleotides, the CDR3 is TGTGCCAGTAGTGTGGGACGGTTCTCTGGGGCCAACGTCCTGACTTTC. The encoded protein is CASSVGRFSGANVLTF. Full variable domain (rest looked up from reference TRBV19 and TRBJ2-6): DGGITQSPKYLFRKEGQNVTLSCEQNLNHDAMYWYRQDPGQGLRLIYYSQIVNDFQKGDIAEGYSVSREKKESFPLTVTSAQKNPTAFYLCASSVGRFSGANVLTFGAGSRLTVL.

The table lists this clone with a count of one. The chain joins TRBV15 to TRBJ1-1, with D maybe TRBD1 (6 bases). The length of the CDR3 is 14 residues. Trimming cost V 1 base and J 5 bases, with 11 bases left between them. From germline, CDR1 is LNHNV and CDR2 YYDKDF (reference sequence). CDR3 sequence (DNA): TGTGCCACCAGCAGAGGGGGGCTGGGGACTGAAGCTTTCTTT. It specifies CATSRGGLGTEAFF. The full variable domain, rest sourced from reference TRBV15 and TRBJ1-1, is DAMVIQNPRYQVTQFGKPVTLSCSQTLNHNVMYWYQQKSSQAPKLLFHYYDKDFNNEADTPDNFQSRRPNTSFCFLDIRSPGLGDTAMYLCATSRGGLGTEAFFGQGTRLTVV.

In DNA, the CDR3 is TGTGCCATCAGTGGCAGGGGCAATGAGCAGTTCTTC. This encodes CAISGRGNEQFF. The V call is TRBV10-3, the J call TRBJ2-1; the D gene is possibly TRBD1 (6 bases). Trimming left V 4 bases short and J 6 bases short, with 7 bases between. Germline values: CDR1 ENHRY, CDR2 SYGVKD. The CDR3 extends over 12 amino acids.

This clone was recorded a few times. V is TRBV10-3 and J is TRBJ1-1; maybe TRBD1 (6 bases). Trimming stripped 0 bases from V and 1 base from J, with 6 bases between. The CDR3 spans 14 residues. Germline CDR1 reads ENHRY; CDR2 reads SYGVKD. The chain's CDR3 is CAISESTGNTEAFF. The DNA for the CDR3 is TGTGCCATCAGTGAGTCGACAGGGAACACTGAAGCTTTCTTT.

The genes are TRBV4-2 and TRBJ2-5; 13 positions agree with TRBD2. Germline lookup yields CDR1 LGHNA and CDR2 YNFKEQ. Trimming at V came to 6 bases and at J to 4 bases, leaving 11 bases not matched to a gene. CDR3 length: 17 residues. CDR3 bases: TGTGCCAGCAGGCAAACTAGCGGGGGGGCCGGGGGAGAGACCCAGTACTTC. Amino acid sequence: CASRQTSGGAGGETQYF.

V is TRBV5-6 and J is TRBJ2-3, with D unclear. The CDR3 is made up of 15 amino acids. The germline V and J ends were trimmed by 3 bases and 1 base, with 12 bases remaining between them. Germline-derived CDR1 and CDR2 are SGHDT and YYEEEE. The CDR3 coding sequence is TGTGCCAGCAGCTCGGTGTGGGTTCGCACAGATACGCAGTATTTT. This encodes CASSSVWVRTDTQYF.

The gene calls are TRBV7-9 and TRBJ1-2; D not resolved. Germline V CDR1 and CDR2: SEHNR, FQNEAQ (reference sequence). V was cut by 5 bases and J by 10 bases, with 2 bases left in between. CDR3 size: 8 residues. The chain's CDR3 is CASSHYTF. The CDR3 bases are TGTGCCAGCAGCCACTACACCTTC.

This sequence joins TRBV5-3 and TRBJ1-5, with 7 bases fitting TRBD1. TRBV5-3 is assigned to the ORF class and has an uncertain function. With 3 bases clipped from V and 7 bases from J, the junction kept 7 bases outside the gene matches. The CDR3 sequence is 14 residues long. The DNA for the CDR3 is TGTGCCAGAAGCTACAGGGGAGGTAACCAGCCCCAGCATTTT. It specifies CARSYRGGNQPQHF.